Listed here are 18 T cell receptor beta chains from one sample, sequenced in a study of blood T cell repertoires in COVID-19. Profiling relied on immunoSEQ multiplex PCR, and the TCRdb table lists in-frame clones only, not all of them. The data hold 150,000 to 200,000 clones, with 84% observed a single time. Sequencing input: peripheral blood. Every receptor here comes from a man aged 25 to 40 with active or convalescent COVID-19.

The rearrangement joins TRBV27 to TRBJ1-1; 7 nucleotides line up with TRBD1. The germline V gene encodes CDR1 MNHEY and CDR2 SMNVEV (reference sequence). V shed 4 bases, J shed 0 bases, and the junction held 5 bases outside the gene matches. The length of the CDR3 is 15 residues. This CDR3 reads CASSYRTGLNTEAFF. CDR3 bases: TGTGCCAGCAGTTACCGGACAGGTCTGAACACTGAAGCTTTCTTT.

The genes are TRBV18 and TRBJ2-6, with TRBD1 as a possible D gene (6 bases). The CDR3 has 14 amino acids. Germline values: CDR1 KGHSH, CDR2 LQKENI. V was trimmed by 6 bases and J by 3 bases, leaving 9 bases between them. CDR3 sequence (DNA): TGTGCCAGCTCGTCAGGGGATGGGGCCAACGTCCTGACTTTC. It specifies CASSSGDGANVLTF. Full variable domain (missing parts from reference TRBV18 and TRBJ2-6): NAGVMQNPRHLVRRRGQEARLRCSPMKGHSHVYWYRQLPEEGLKFMVYLQKENIIDESGMPKERFSAEFPKEGPSILRIQQVVRGDSAAYFCASSSGDGANVLTFGAGSRLTVL.

The chain carries TRBV12-5 and TRBJ2-1, with 9 bases aligning to TRBD2. CDR1 is LGHNT and CDR2 is FRNRAP in the germline V gene. Trimming removed 3 bases from V and 4 bases from J; junction bases left unmatched: 10. The CDR3 contains 17 residues. CDR3 nucleotide sequence: TGTGCTAGTGGTTTAATAGCGGGCGGGAGGGGATACAATGAGCAGTTCTTC. Amino acids: CASGLIAGGRGYNEQFF.

This clone was seen a few times. The V and J genes are TRBV5-1 and TRBJ2-3, with 14 bases identical to TRBD2. Germline lookup yields CDR1 SGHRS and CDR2 YFSETQ. The V gene end was trimmed by 4 bases and the J gene end by 7 bases; junction bases not matched to a gene: 5. The length of the CDR3 is 15 residues. The CDR3 sequence: CASSMTSGGANTQYF. The CDR3 DNA reads as TGCGCCAGCAGCATGACTAGCGGGGGGGCGAATACGCAGTATTTT.

The chain combines TRBV14 with TRBJ1-1; D is unresolved. The CDR3 totals 15 residues. Germline CDR1 and CDR2: SGHDN and FVKESK. V was cut by 0 bases and J by 0 bases, with 8 bases left in between. The CDR3, as DNA: TGTGCCAGCAGCCAAGAGCGGGTTATGAACACTGAAGCTTTCTTT. It translates to CASSQERVMNTEAFF. Complete variable domain (other parts from reference TRBV14 and TRBJ1-1): EAGVTQFPSHSVIEKGQTVTLRCDPISGHDNLYWYRRVMGKEIKFLLHFVKESKQDESGMPNNRFLAERTGGTYSTLKVQPAELEDSGVYFCASSQERVMNTEAFFGQGTRLTVV.

The chain uses TRBV7-9 and TRBJ2-7, with 8 bases fitting TRBD1. J was trimmed by 1 base and V by 5 bases; bases with no gene match: 4. This CDR3 region has 14 residues. Per the germline V gene, CDR1 is SEHNR and CDR2 is FQNEAQ (reference sequence). The CDR3 region has the DNA TGTGCCAGCAGCCCGGACAGGGCTTCCTACGAGCAGTACTTC. Its translation: CASSPDRASYEQYF.

The chain has TRBV30 and TRBJ2-3; possibly TRBD1 for D (6 bases). The CDR3 contains 13 residues. V lost 1 base, J lost 10 bases, and 15 bases lay in between. Germline V gene lookup returns CDR1 GTSNPN and CDR2 SVGIG (reference sequence). The chain's CDR3 is CAWSDLRGGAQYF. CDR3 DNA: TGTGCCTGGAGTGATCTCAGGGGCGGTGCGCAGTATTTT.

The rearrangement joins TRBV6-4 to TRBJ1-3; perhaps TRBD1 as D (6 bases). The CDR3 spans 19 residues. CDR1 and CDR2 (germline): MRHNA, SNTAGT. The V end lost 8 bases, the J end lost 2 bases, and 28 bases lay between the germline ends. The CDR3 spells CASPRIGGPTKTTGNTIYF. CDR3 coding DNA: TGTGCCAGCCCGAGGATCGGGGGGCCAACTAAGACGACTGGAAACACCATATATTTT.

The chain recombines TRBV5-4 with TRBJ2-2; TRBD2 agrees at 13 bases. This CDR3 has 17 residues. Germline V lookup: CDR1 SGHNT, CDR2 YYREEE (reference sequence). The V segment lost 1 base and the J segment 5 bases; nucleotides outside the gene matches: 5. As DNA, the CDR3 is TGTGCCAGCAGCTTGACTAGCGGGGGGGCCAGAACCGGGGAGCTGTTTTTT. Encoded protein: CASSLTSGGARTGELFF.

This clone was seen a single time. The chain uses TRBV7-2 and TRBJ1-1; D call uncertain. The CDR3 contains 15 residues. V shed 2 bases and J shed 3 bases, with 13 bases lying between them. Germline V gene data show CDR1 as SGHTA and CDR2 as FQGNSA. The CDR3 sequence is CASSLILAADTEAFF. In DNA form, the CDR3 reads TGTGCCAGCAGCTTAATATTGGCGGCGGACACTGAAGCTTTCTTT. Full variable domain (missing parts from reference TRBV7-2 and TRBJ1-1): GAGVSQSPSNKVTEKGKDVELRCDPISGHTALYWYRQSLGQGLEFLIYFQGNSAPDKSGLPSDRFSAERTGGSVSTLTIQRTQQEDSAVYLCASSLILAADTEAFFGQGTRLTVV.

J is TRBJ1-1 and V is TRBV5-4; TRBD1 matches at 7 bases. V lost 2 bases and J lost 1; bases outside the gene matches: 5. CDR3 length: 15 amino acids. Germline V lookup: CDR1 SGHNT, CDR2 YYREEE (reference sequence). CDR3 in DNA: TGTGCCAGCAGCTTTGGCGGGACAGCGAACACTGAAGCTTTCTTT. Translated, it gives CASSFGGTANTEAFF.

There are many counts of this clone. J is TRBJ2-7 and V is TRBV6-5; possible D gene TRBD1, 6 bases. The germline gives CDR1 MNHEY, CDR2 SVGAGI. V lost 2 bases to trimming and J lost 3 bases, with 14 bases between them. CDR3 size: 15 residues. CDR3 protein: CASSYHGTLNYEQYF. In DNA, the CDR3 is TGTGCCAGCAGTTACCACGGGACACTGAACTACGAGCAGTACTTC.

The chain has TRBV10-1 and TRBJ2-6; D is unresolved. This CDR3 is 14 amino acids long. V was trimmed by 5 bases and J by 4 bases, leaving 9 bases between them. The germline gives CDR1 WNHNN, CDR2 SYGVQD (reference sequence). The CDR3 sequence is CASSPRSGANVLTF. CDR3 DNA: TGCGCCAGCAGTCCGAGGTCAGGGGCCAACGTCCTGACTTTC.

Turning to this clone: Relative to the germline gene, one junction end is altered; a read error may explain this. The V gene is TRBV30, the J gene TRBJ1-2; 7 positions agree with TRBD1. This CDR3 contains 11 residues. CDR1 and CDR2 (germline): GTSNPN, SVGIG (reference sequence). The CDR3 region has the DNA TGTGCCTGGAGCCGAGGACAGGCCACATCCTTC. It specifies CAWSRGQATSF.

The V and J genes are TRBV5-5 and TRBJ1-2; tentatively, D is TRBD1 (5 bases). V shed 0 bases and J shed 6 bases, with 9 bases lying between them. Germline V gene lookup returns CDR1 SGHKS and CDR2 YYEKEE (reference sequence). CDR3 length equals 13 residues. The CDR3 loop reads CASSLAQGNGYTF. The CDR3 DNA reads as TGTGCCAGCAGCTTGGCGCAGGGCAATGGCTACACCTTC.

This clone has just a few counts. The gene calls are TRBV10-3 and TRBJ1-4; possible D gene TRBD1, 5 bases. Germline values: CDR1 ENHRY, CDR2 SYGVKD. This CDR3 has 13 amino acids. V dropped 0 bases and J dropped 8 bases, with 7 bases sitting between them. The CDR3 sequence: CAISESTGEKLFF. CDR3 DNA sequence: TGTGCCATCAGTGAGTCTACAGGAGAAAAACTGTTTTTT.

V and J are TRBV7-9 and TRBJ2-5; TRBD2 matches at 11 bases. The V gene's germline CDR1 is SEHNR and CDR2 FQNEAQ (reference sequence). This CDR3 is built from 16 residues. With 0 bases clipped from V and 1 base from J, the junction kept 1 base outside the gene matches. CDR3 bases: TGTGCCAGCAGCTTAGCCACTAGCGGGGGCCAAGAGACCCAGTACTTC. Amino acid sequence: CASSLATSGGQETQYF. The whole variable domain, filled in from reference TRBV7-9 and TRBJ2-5, reads DTGVSQNPRHKITKRGQNVTFRCDPISEHNRLYWYRQTLGQGPEFLTYFQNEAQLEKSRLLSDRFSAERPKGSFSTLEIQRTEQGDSAMYLCASSLATSGGQETQYFGPGTRLLVL.

This clone was seen once. This chain joins TRBV19 and TRBJ1-5, with D possibly matching TRBD1 (5 bases). CDR3 length: 16 amino acids. V lost 3 bases and J 8 bases, leaving 20 bases between the germline ends. Germline loops: CDR1 LNHDA, CDR2 SQIVND (reference sequence). This CDR3 reads CASSMLEGRGGEPQHF. The CDR3 nucleotides read TGTGCCAGTAGTATGTTGGAAGGGCGTGGGGGGGAGCCCCAGCATTTT.